The 8 T cell receptor beta chains listed next were all sequenced from one sample in a study of CD8 T cells in ankylosing spondylitis. Via MiXCR, TCRdb re-called the 5' RACE reads, giving one row per CDR3 protein. The data show some 30,000 distinct CDR3 sequences, with 12% to 15% seen just once and 30% to 40% held by the top ten. Sequencing was performed on blood. The receptors were sampled from a male donor with ankylosing spondylitis or in good health (not recorded which).

This clonotype was found a few times. The CDR3 nucleotides read TGCGCCAGCAGCACCGGACCCGGACGGGGACAGTTCTTC. Translation gives CASSTGPGRGQFF. The chain is built from TRBV5-1 and TRBJ2-1, with D tentatively TRBD2 (5 bases). Germline-derived CDR1 and CDR2 are SGHRS and YFSETQ. The CDR3 totals 13 residues. Trimming pared 4 bases from V and 13 bases from J, leaving 18 bases between.

This clonotype occurred a few times. The chain couples TRBV5-1 to TRBJ2-2; D gene uncertain. V was pared by 6 bases and J by 6 bases, with 18 bases between. Germline CDR1 is SGHRS and CDR2 is YFSETQ. The CDR3 has 15 residues. This CDR3 reads CASTQLDPASGELFF. The DNA of the CDR3 is TGCGCCAGCACCCAATTAGACCCCGCCTCCGGGGAGCTGTTTTTT.

This clonotype has a handful of counts. The chain combines TRBV3-1 with TRBJ2-1, with 9 bases aligning to TRBD2. Trimming cost V 6 bases and J 5 bases; bases outside gene matches: 17. The germline gives CDR1 LGHDT, CDR2 YNNKEL (reference sequence). There are 18 residues in the CDR3. CDR3 region: CASRESGLAGVSDNEQFF. The CDR3 DNA reads as TGTGCCAGCAGAGAATCAGGGTTAGCGGGAGTTTCAGACAATGAGCAGTTCTTC.

This sequence joins TRBV2 and TRBJ2-1; 10 nucleotides align to TRBD2. Germline V gives CDR1 SNHLY, CDR2 FYNNEI. CDR3 length: 17 amino acids. J was trimmed by 1 base and V by 4 bases; bases with no gene match: 7. The CDR3 is CASSGQGLAASYNEQFF. The CDR3 DNA reads as TGTGCCAGCAGTGGCCAAGGACTAGCGGCATCCTACAATGAGCAGTTCTTC.

This clonotype turned up a few times. This chain uses TRBV25-1 with TRBJ2-2, with TRBD1 as a possible D gene (6 bases). Germline loops: CDR1 MGHDK, CDR2 SYGVNS. The CDR3 totals 15 residues. Deletions cut 2 bases from V and 1 base from J, with 8 bases between. The CDR3 sequence is CASSEMGQNTGELFF. The DNA of the CDR3 is TGTGCCAGCAGTGAAATGGGACAGAACACCGGGGAGCTGTTTTTT.

The CDR3 loop is CASSGSGGNYNEQFF. CDR3 nucleotides: TGTGCCAGCAGCGGAAGCGGGGGTAATTACAATGAGCAGTTCTTC. The chain is built from TRBV11-3 and TRBJ2-1; 8 bases map to TRBD2. CDR3 length: 15 residues. J was trimmed by 4 bases and V by 5 bases; bases with no gene match: 7. CDR1 is SGHNT, CDR2 YENEEA, per germline.

This clonotype was detected only a few times. The CDR3 loop is CSVKDRGLADTQYF. DNA of the CDR3: TGCAGCGTGAAGGACAGGGGGTTGGCAGATACGCAGTATTTT. The J gene is TRBJ2-3, the V gene TRBV29-1; 10 positions agree with TRBD1. The V gene end was trimmed by 6 bases and the J gene end by 4 bases; junction bases not matched to a gene: 7. The CDR3 totals 14 residues. Germline assignment: CDR1 SQVTM and CDR2 ANQGSEA.

This clonotype showed up just once. The CDR3 sequence: CASANQGAEKLFF. Written as DNA, the CDR3 is TGTGCCAGCGCGAATCAGGGGGCCGAAAAACTGTTTTTT. This chain uses TRBV12-3 or TRBV12-4 with TRBJ1-4; 8 bases line up with TRBD1. The trim removed 8 bases at V and 8 bases at J, leaving 7 bases unmatched. The CDR3 loop spans 13 amino acids.